Each of the 21 T cell receptor beta chains below was sequenced from the same sample in a study of CD8+CD57+ T cells in acquired aplastic anemia. TCR beta VDJ and CDR3 profiling used genomic DNA as template. Via MiXCR, TCRdb re-called the reads, giving one row per CDR3 protein. The repertoire holds 160,000 or so distinct CDR3 sequences, with around 50% as singletons. CD8+CD57+ cell expansion had been shown by flow cytometry in patients chosen for sequencing. Sequencing input: sorted CD4+, CD8+, or CD8+CD57+ T cells (not recorded which) from PBMCs. The receptors originated from a human donor with aplastic anemia.

The chain uses TRBV7-8 and TRBJ1-5; 7 bases agree with TRBD1. V was pared by 3 bases and J by 3 bases, with 5 bases of the junction left unmatched. This CDR3 region has 15 residues. Germline CDR1 and CDR2: SGHVS and FQNEAQ. The CDR3 spells CASSLGTVYNQPQHF. CDR3 bases: TGTGCCAGCAGCTTGGGGACAGTTTACAATCAGCCCCAGCATTTT.

This chain connects TRBV24-1 to TRBJ2-6, with D possibly TRBD1 on 6 matching bases. The germline V gene encodes CDR1 KGHDR and CDR2 SFDVKD. Trimming cost V 4 bases and J 1 base, with 10 bases left between them. CDR3 length equals 16 residues. The CDR3 loop reads CATSDLQGSGANVLTF. Written as DNA, the CDR3 is TGTGCCACCAGTGACCTACAGGGATCTGGGGCCAACGTCCTGACTTTC.

This CDR3 reads CASRFGRTEAFF. The CDR3 coding sequence is TGTGCCAGCAGGTTTGGGCGCACTGAAGCTTTCTTT. The chain recombines TRBV2 with TRBJ1-1; unclear D gene. The CDR3 spans 12 residues. V dropped 6 bases and J dropped 4 bases, with 9 bases sitting between them. In germline, CDR1 is SNHLY, CDR2 FYNNEI.

V is TRBV24-1 and J is TRBJ2-7; the D is unclear. Germline loops: CDR1 KGHDR, CDR2 SFDVKD. V gave up 0 bases and J gave up 3 bases, with 8 bases separating them. CDR3 length: 14 residues. The CDR3 loop reads CATSDLFWGYEQYF. The DNA for the CDR3 is TGTGCCACCAGTGATTTGTTTTGGGGCTACGAGCAGTACTTC.

The chain recombines TRBV28 with TRBJ1-1; D unclear. This CDR3 is built from 16 residues. With 4 bases removed from V and 6 bases from J, the gap between germline ends came to 21 bases. CDR1 MDHEN and CDR2 SYDVKM come from the germline V gene. The CDR3 reads CASSSASGGPGAEAFF. In DNA, the CDR3 is TGTGCCAGCAGTTCCGCCTCGGGAGGGCCTGGTGCTGAAGCTTTCTTT.

The chain carries TRBV20-1 and TRBJ1-1; maybe TRBD1 (5 bases). CDR3 length equals 11 residues. Germline CDR1 is DFQATT and CDR2 is SNEGSKA (reference sequence). V lost 2 bases, J lost 11 bases, and 12 bases lay in between. The CDR3 region is CSARKGNYAFF. The DNA for the CDR3 is TGCAGTGCTAGAAAGGGGAACTACGCTTTCTTT.

This clonotype has a single count. The chain carries TRBV20-1 and TRBJ1-5; 9 bases agree with TRBD1. Trimming took 3 bases from V and 7 from J; bases not matched to a gene: 7. Germline assignment: CDR1 DFQATT and CDR2 SNEGSKA (reference sequence). This CDR3 spans 14 amino acids. CDR3 sequence: CSARSGTGIQPQHF. CDR3 coding DNA: TGCAGTGCTAGGAGTGGGACAGGGATACAGCCCCAGCATTTT.

The sample holds many counts of this clonotype. The genes are TRBV19 and TRBJ1-6; a weak D match, TRBD1 (6 bases). Germline V CDR1 and CDR2: LNHDA, SQIVND (reference sequence). The CDR3 sequence is 13 residues long. Trimming left V 10 bases short and J 7 bases short, with 14 bases between. CDR3 nucleotide sequence: TGTGCCATTGGGGACACCGTAAATTCACCCCTCCACTTT. It is translated as CAIGDTVNSPLHF.

The chain carries TRBV15 and TRBJ1-2, with D maybe TRBD1 (6 bases). CDR1 is LNHNV and CDR2 is YYDKDF in the germline V gene (reference sequence). The germline V and J ends were trimmed by 4 bases and 8 bases, with 14 bases remaining between them. The CDR3 is 13 amino acids. The CDR3, as DNA: TGTGCCACCAGCACCGTCTACAGGGAAGGCTACACCTTC. Translating it yields CATSTVYREGYTF.

This clonotype was picked up many times. The genes are TRBV10-3 and TRBJ1-1; D not resolved. With 0 bases removed from V and 6 bases from J, the gap between germline ends came to 11 bases. From germline, CDR1 is ENHRY and CDR2 SYGVKD. The CDR3 has 14 amino acids. The CDR3: CAISESRVTSEAFF. In DNA, the CDR3 is TGTGCCATCAGTGAGTCCCGAGTAACGTCTGAAGCTTTCTTT.

This clonotype came up many times. The chain recombines TRBV5-6 with TRBJ1-2; D possibly corresponds to TRBD1 (5 bases). This CDR3 comprises 12 residues. Germline lookup yields CDR1 SGHDT and CDR2 YYEEEE. With 2 bases removed from V and 8 bases from J, the gap between germline ends came to 10 bases. The DNA of the CDR3 is TGTGCCAGCAGCTTCCAGGGTATCGGCTACACCTTC. Its translation is CASSFQGIGYTF.

This chain connects TRBV24-1 to TRBJ1-5; D is uncertain. The CDR3 runs to 14 residues. Between the trimmed V and J ends, which lost 2 bases and 5 bases, there was a span of 9 bases. In germline, CDR1 is KGHDR, CDR2 SFDVKD. The CDR3 protein is CATSDSQWDQPQHF. In DNA form, the CDR3 reads TGTGCCACCAGTGATTCCCAGTGGGATCAGCCCCAGCATTTT.

This chain uses TRBV19 with TRBJ1-6; 7 bases fit TRBD1. The CDR3 loop spans 13 amino acids. From germline, CDR1 is LNHDA and CDR2 SQIVND (reference sequence). V was clipped by 5 bases and J by 10 bases; unmatched bases: 5. For the CDR3, the DNA is TGTGCCAGTAGTCCCGACAGGGACTCACCCCTCCACTTT. Protein sequence: CASSPDRDSPLHF. Looking up the rest from reference TRBV19 and TRBJ1-6 gives the full variable domain: DGGITQSPKYLFRKEGQNVTLSCEQNLNHDAMYWYRQDPGQGLRLIYYSQIVNDFQKGDIAEGYSVSREKKESFPLTVTSAQKNPTAFYLCASSPDRDSPLHFGNGTRLTVT.

This clonotype was seen ten or more times. This chain links TRBV10-3 with TRBJ2-7, with D maybe TRBD1 (6 bases). V shed 9 bases and J shed 2 bases, with 11 bases lying between them. The CDR3 is 12 residues long. Looked up from germline, CDR1 is ENHRY and CDR2 is SYGVKD. CDR3 DNA sequence: TGTGCCATTGGGACAAGCCCCTACGAGCAGTACTTC. It is translated as CAIGTSPYEQYF.

There are many counts of this clonotype. The chain recombines TRBV7-2 with TRBJ2-2; 9 positions agree with TRBD1. The CDR3 is 15 residues long. V was pared by 3 bases and J by 7 bases, with 6 bases of the junction left unmatched. Germline V CDR1 and CDR2: SGHTA, FQGNSA. For the CDR3, the DNA is TGTGCCAGCAGCTTGGGACAGGGTGGGATCGGGGAGCTGTTTTTT. Translating it yields CASSLGQGGIGELFF.

The genes are TRBV6-1 and TRBJ1-6; TRBD1 agrees at 8 bases. Germline CDR1 reads MNHNS; CDR2 reads SASEGT. J gave up 9 bases and V 6 bases, and 10 bases lay outside the gene matches. The CDR3 is 15 residues long. The CDR3 here is CASSFGQGRFSPLHF. For the CDR3, the DNA is TGTGCCAGCAGCTTCGGACAGGGACGATTTTCACCCCTCCACTTT.

This clonotype was seen many times. The chain joins TRBV5-1 to TRBJ2-7, with 8 bases lining up with TRBD1. The germline V gene has CDR1 SGHRS and CDR2 YFSETQ. The V and J ends lost 4 bases and 5 bases, in that order; junction bases with no gene match: 11. The CDR3 length is 15 residues. The DNA of the CDR3 is TGCGCCAGCAGCCCAGGGGGCTTCCAGGACGACGAGCAGTACTTC. It yields the protein CASSPGGFQDDEQYF.

V gene TRBV20-1 combines with J gene TRBJ2-3, with D tentatively TRBD2 (6 bases). The CDR3 has 14 amino acids. The V gene lost 6 bases and the J gene lost 11 bases, with 24 bases spanning the gap. Germline lookup yields CDR1 DFQATT and CDR2 SNEGSKA (reference sequence). CDR3 in amino acids: CSAALASPYNEQYF. For the CDR3, the DNA is TGCAGTGCCGCCCTAGCGAGCCCCTACAATGAGCAGTATTTT.

This chain uses TRBV7-6 with TRBJ2-7; 9 bases fit TRBD2. The CDR3 totals 15 residues. J lost 6 bases, V lost 4 bases, and 10 bases had no gene match. The germline gives CDR1 SGHVS, CDR2 FNYEAQ. CDR3 region: CASSSFTGTSFEQYF. The CDR3 coding sequence is TGTGCCAGCAGCTCTTTCACCGGGACTAGCTTCGAGCAGTACTTC.

This chain uses TRBV25-1 with TRBJ2-4; 10 nucleotides line up with TRBD1. This CDR3 contains 15 residues. Germline V lookup: CDR1 MGHDK, CDR2 SYGVNS. The J segment lost 5 bases and the V segment lost 4 bases, leaving 5 bases of the junction unmatched. CDR3 protein: CASSALGQGENIQYF. The CDR3 DNA reads as TGTGCCAGCAGTGCCTTAGGACAGGGGGAAAACATTCAGTACTTC.

This clonotype was recorded many times. The chain is built from TRBV7-2 and TRBJ2-1, with 12 nucleotides matching TRBD2. With V trimmed by 4 bases and J by 4 bases, 8 bases remained unmatched. The CDR3 length is 17 residues. Germline V gene lookup returns CDR1 SGHTA and CDR2 FQGNSA. In DNA, the CDR3 is TGTACCAGCAGCTCTCCGATGACTAGCGGGGGATACAATGAGCAGTTCTTC. Its translation is CTSSSPMTSGGYNEQFF.